This T cell receptor (beta chain) is from a study of shared clonotypes between healthy human individuals. This clone has only a few counts. Trimming at V came to 7 bases and at J to 8 bases, leaving 7 bases not matched to a gene. CDR1 is GTSNPN and CDR2 is SVGIG in the germline V gene (reference sequence). CDR3 size: 11 residues. Sequenced by immunoSEQ multiplex PCR; TCRdb stores in-frame clones only, minus some. This table holds over a million clones, around 74% found once. The sequenced material came from memory CD4+ T cells sorted from blood. The subset denotes: CD45RA-negative fraction. The receptor comes from a man aged 18 to 35 in good health. This rearrangement joins TRBV30 to TRBJ1-1; 7 bases agree with TRBD1. CDR3 sequence reads: CASGQLLEAFF. For the CDR3, the DNA is TGTGCCTCGGGACAGCTTCTCGAAGCTTTCTTT.